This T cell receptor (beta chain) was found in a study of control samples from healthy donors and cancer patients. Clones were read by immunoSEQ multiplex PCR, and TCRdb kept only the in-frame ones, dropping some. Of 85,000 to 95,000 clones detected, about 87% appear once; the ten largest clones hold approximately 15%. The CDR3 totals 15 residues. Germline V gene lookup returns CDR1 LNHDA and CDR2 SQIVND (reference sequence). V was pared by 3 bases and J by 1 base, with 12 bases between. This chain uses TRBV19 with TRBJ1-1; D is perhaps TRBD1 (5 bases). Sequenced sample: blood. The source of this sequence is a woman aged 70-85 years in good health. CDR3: CASSIRVASNTEAFF. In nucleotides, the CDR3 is TGTGCCAGTAGTATCAGGGTGGCTTCGAACACTGAAGCTTTCTTT.